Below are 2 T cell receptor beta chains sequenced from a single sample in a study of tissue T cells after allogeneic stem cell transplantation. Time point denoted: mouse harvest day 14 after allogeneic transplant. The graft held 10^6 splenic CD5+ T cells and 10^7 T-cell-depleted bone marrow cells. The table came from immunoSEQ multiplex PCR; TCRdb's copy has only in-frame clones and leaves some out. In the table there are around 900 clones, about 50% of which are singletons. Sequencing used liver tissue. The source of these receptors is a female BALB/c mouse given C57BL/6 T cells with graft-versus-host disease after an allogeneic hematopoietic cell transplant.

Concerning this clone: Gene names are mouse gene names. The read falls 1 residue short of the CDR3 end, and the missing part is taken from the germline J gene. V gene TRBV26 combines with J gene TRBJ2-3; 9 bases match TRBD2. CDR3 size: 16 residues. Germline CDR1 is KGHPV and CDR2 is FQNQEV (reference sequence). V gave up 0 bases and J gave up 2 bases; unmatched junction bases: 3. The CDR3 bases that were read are TGTGCCAGCAGTCTGTCTGGGGGGGCGCTTGCAGAAACGCTGTAT. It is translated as CASSLSGGALAETLY. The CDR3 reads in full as CASSLSGGALAETLYF.

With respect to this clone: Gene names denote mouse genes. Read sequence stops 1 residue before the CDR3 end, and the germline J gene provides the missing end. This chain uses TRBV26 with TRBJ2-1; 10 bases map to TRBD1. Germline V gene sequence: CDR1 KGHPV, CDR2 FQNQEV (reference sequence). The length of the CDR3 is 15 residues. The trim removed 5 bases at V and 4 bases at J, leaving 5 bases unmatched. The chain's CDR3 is CASSSGQGRYAEQFF. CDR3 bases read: TGTGCCAGCAGTTCGGGACAGGGGAGGTATGCTGAGCAGTTC.